This TCR beta chain was found in a study of control samples from healthy donors and cancer patients. Trimming took 2 bases from V and 0 from J, leaving 4 bases between them. Germline V gene lookup returns CDR1 MNHEY and CDR2 SVGAGI. The CDR3 extends over 14 amino acids. Sequencing was performed with immunoSEQ multiplex PCR; in TCRdb, only in-frame clones are kept and a portion is missing. Of about 98,000 clones in the sample, about 91% were seen once. This TCR was recovered from a woman aged 18-30 years in good health. Sequenced material: blood. The chain combines TRBV6-5 with TRBJ1-4; unclear D gene. CDR3 protein: CASSYAATNEKLFF. The CDR3 DNA reads TGTGCCAGCAGTTACGCTGCAACTAATGAAAAACTGTTTTTT.